The 8 T cell receptor beta chains presented below share a single source sample, sequenced in a study of shared clonotypes between healthy human individuals. TCRdb's copy holds only in-frame clones and misses some; the assay was immunoSEQ multiplex PCR. The table includes hundreds of thousands of clones, 73% detected once. Sample: memory CD4+ T cells sorted from blood. Described subset: CD45RA-negative fraction. All receptors come from a woman in her 30s in good health.

The chain uses TRBV28 and TRBJ2-3; 12 bases are shared with TRBD2. CDR1 is MDHEN and CDR2 is SYDVKM in the germline V gene. J was trimmed by 6 bases and V by 7 bases; bases with no gene match: 2. The CDR3 sequence is 13 residues long. The CDR3 DNA is TGTGCCAGCACCACTAGCGGGAGGGATACGCAGTATTTT. Its translation is CASTTSGRDTQYF.

The chain is built from TRBV6-4 and TRBJ2-1, with D perhaps TRBD2 (5 bases). Trimming cost V 5 bases and J 10 bases, with 12 bases left between them. Germline V gene lookup returns CDR1 MRHNA and CDR2 SNTAGT. The CDR3 consists of 12 residues. The CDR3 loop is CASSTLTGEQFF. CDR3 nucleotide sequence: TGTGCCAGCAGTACCCTCACGGGAGAGCAGTTCTTC.

The gene calls are TRBV28 and TRBJ2-1, with 11 bases lining up with TRBD2. The germline CDR1 and CDR2 sequences are MDHEN and SYDVKM. V trimming: 8 bases; J trimming: 7 bases; junction bases outside the gene matches: 10. The CDR3 spans 15 residues. CDR3 amino acids: CASAVGASGRNEQFF. The CDR3 DNA reads TGTGCCAGCGCAGTCGGAGCTAGCGGGAGGAATGAGCAGTTCTTC.

This rearrangement joins TRBV7-9 to TRBJ2-3; TRBD1 aligns across 9 bases. With 4 bases clipped from V and 2 bases from J, the junction kept 10 bases outside the gene matches. Germline-derived CDR1 and CDR2 are SEHNR and FQNEAQ (reference sequence). CDR3 length equals 17 residues. The CDR3 DNA follows: TGTGCCAGCAGCTACGACAGGGGGGGGATCTCCACAGATACGCAGTATTTT. It specifies CASSYDRGGISTDTQYF.

The J gene is TRBJ2-5, the V gene TRBV11-1; perhaps TRBD1 as D (6 bases). Looked up from germline, CDR1 is SGHAT and CDR2 is FQDESV (reference sequence). The length of the CDR3 is 15 residues. Trimming stripped 5 bases from V and 5 bases from J, with 18 bases between. CDR3 in DNA: TGTGCCAGCAGCACAAATGGACAGCAATTGGAGACCCAGTACTTC. Translated: CASSTNGQQLETQYF.

This clone came up once. The rearrangement uses TRBV6-1 and TRBJ2-5, with D unresolved. Per germline, CDR1 MNHNS and CDR2 SASEGT. The CDR3 runs 16 residues. V shed 4 bases and J shed 6 bases, with 21 bases lying between them. The CDR3 protein is CASSVYRLPPPQTQYF. CDR3 coding DNA: TGTGCCAGCAGTGTGTATAGACTCCCCCCGCCGCAGACCCAGTACTTC.

This chain links TRBV2 with TRBJ1-2, with D maybe TRBD1 (6 bases). The ends were cut back, 10 bases at V and 5 bases at J, with 20 bases in the middle. CDR3 length: 14 amino acids. The V gene's germline CDR1 is SNHLY and CDR2 FYNNEI. The CDR3 loop is CATSRRDNSYGYTF. The CDR3 DNA follows: TGTGCCACCTCGCGCAGGGACAACTCTTATGGCTACACCTTC.

This chain connects TRBV5-1 to TRBJ2-3, with D maybe TRBD2 (5 bases). Looked up from germline, CDR1 is SGHRS and CDR2 is YFSETQ. The CDR3 contains 16 residues. V lost 0 bases and J 6 bases, leaving 17 bases between the germline ends. The CDR3 DNA reads as TGCGCCAGCAGCTTGGTCGTAAGCGGTTCCAGGGATACGCAGTATTTT. It specifies CASSLVVSGSRDTQYF.